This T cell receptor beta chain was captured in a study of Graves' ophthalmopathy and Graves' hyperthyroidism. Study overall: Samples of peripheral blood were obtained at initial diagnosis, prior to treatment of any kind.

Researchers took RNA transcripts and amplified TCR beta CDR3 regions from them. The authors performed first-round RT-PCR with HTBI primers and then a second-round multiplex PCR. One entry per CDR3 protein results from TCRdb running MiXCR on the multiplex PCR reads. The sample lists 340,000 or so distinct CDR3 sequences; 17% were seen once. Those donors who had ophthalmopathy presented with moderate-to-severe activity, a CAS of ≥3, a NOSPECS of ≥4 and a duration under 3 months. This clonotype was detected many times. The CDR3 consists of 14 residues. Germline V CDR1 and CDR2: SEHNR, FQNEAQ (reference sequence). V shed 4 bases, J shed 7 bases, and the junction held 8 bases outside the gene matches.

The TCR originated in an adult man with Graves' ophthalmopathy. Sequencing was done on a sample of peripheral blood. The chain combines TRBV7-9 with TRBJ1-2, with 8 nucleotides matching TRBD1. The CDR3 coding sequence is TGTGCCAGCAGCTATGGACAGGGTATAGCTGGCTACACCTTC. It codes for CASSYGQGIAGYTF. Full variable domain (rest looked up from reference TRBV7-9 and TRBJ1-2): DTGVSQNPRHKITKRGQNVTFRCDPISEHNRLYWYRQTLGQGPEFLTYFQNEAQLEKSRLLSDRFSAERPKGSFSTLEIQRTEQGDSAMYLCASSYGQGIAGYTFGSGTRLTVV.